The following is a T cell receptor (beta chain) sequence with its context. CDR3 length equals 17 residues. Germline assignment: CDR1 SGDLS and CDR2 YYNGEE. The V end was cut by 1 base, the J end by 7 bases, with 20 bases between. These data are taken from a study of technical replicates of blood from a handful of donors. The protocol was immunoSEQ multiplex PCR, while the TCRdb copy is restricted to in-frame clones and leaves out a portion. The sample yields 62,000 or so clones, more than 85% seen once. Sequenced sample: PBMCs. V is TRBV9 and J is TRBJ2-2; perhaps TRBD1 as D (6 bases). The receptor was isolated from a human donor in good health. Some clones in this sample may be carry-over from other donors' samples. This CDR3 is CASSVLSGQPGGGELFF. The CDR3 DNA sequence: TGTGCCAGCAGCGTACTATCCGGACAGCCGGGCGGCGGGGAGCTGTTTTTT.